The 32 T cell receptor beta chains listed next were all sequenced from one sample in a study of CD8+CD57+ T cells in acquired aplastic anemia. Profiling of TCR beta VDJ combinations and CDR3 sequences used genomic DNA as template. TCRdb re-derived calls from the reads in MiXCR, one entry per CDR3 protein. The table records around 68,000 distinct CDR3 sequences, around half of them present only once. The sample taken for sequencing was sorted CD4+, CD8+, or CD8+CD57+ T cells (not recorded which) from PBMCs. The receptors stem from a human donor in good health, serving as a control.

The table lists this clonotype with a few counts. V is TRBV18 and J is TRBJ2-1, with TRBD1 matching over 8 bases. Germline loops: CDR1 KGHSH, CDR2 LQKENI. After removal of 4 bases from V and 3 bases from J, the junction contained 5 bases not matched to a gene. The CDR3 is 15 residues long. The CDR3 nucleotides read TGTGCCAGCTCACAAACACAGGGGGACTACAATGAGCAGTTCTTC. This encodes CASSQTQGDYNEQFF.

This clonotype was detected ten times or more. The rearrangement uses TRBV15 and TRBJ2-1; TRBD2 agrees at 11 bases. The CDR3 covers 16 residues. V shed 5 bases and J 7 bases; nucleotides not matched to a gene: 10. Germline V lookup: CDR1 LNHNV, CDR2 YYDKDF (reference sequence). The CDR3 loop reads CATSGFSGRAPNEQFF. CDR3 nucleotides: TGTGCCACCAGCGGATTTAGCGGGAGGGCCCCAAATGAGCAGTTCTTC.

At least ten counts were recorded for this clonotype. The gene calls are TRBV20-1 and TRBJ1-1, with D possibly being TRBD1 (5 bases). Germline V CDR1 and CDR2: DFQATT, SNEGSKA (reference sequence). The CDR3 loop spans 13 amino acids. V was pared by 4 bases and J by 2 bases, with 11 bases between. CDR3 protein: CSAKGRANTEAFF. The DNA for the CDR3 is TGCAGTGCTAAGGGCAGGGCAAACACTGAAGCTTTCTTT.

This chain uses TRBV2 with TRBJ1-2; D is uncertain. V was shortened by 3 bases and J by 4 bases, with 12 bases between the two germline ends. This CDR3 region has 14 residues. The germline gives CDR1 SNHLY, CDR2 FYNNEI. DNA for the CDR3: TGTGCCAGCAGTGAGAGCAGCTTTGGCTATGGCTACACCTTC. It codes for CASSESSFGYGYTF.

The genes are TRBV20-1 and TRBJ1-6, with D unclear. Germline V gene sequence: CDR1 DFQATT, CDR2 SNEGSKA (reference sequence). This CDR3 has 16 residues. V dropped 0 bases and J dropped 0 bases, with 9 bases sitting between them. CDR3 loop: CSAREVVSSYNSPLHF. The CDR3 DNA sequence: TGCAGTGCTAGAGAGGTCGTAAGCTCCTATAATTCACCCCTCCACTTT.

CDR3 nucleotides: TGTGCCAGCAGCCAAGGACAGGGCTTCTATGGCTACACCTTC. Its protein product is CASSQGQGFYGYTF. The rearrangement joins TRBV3-1 to TRBJ1-2; 7 bases fit TRBD1. V shed 1 base and J 4 bases; nucleotides not matched to a gene: 3. Germline CDR1 is LGHDT and CDR2 is YNNKEL (reference sequence). This CDR3 is built from 14 residues. Variable domain in full (rest from reference TRBV3-1 and TRBJ1-2): DTAVSQTPKYLVTQMGNDKSIKCEQNLGHDTMYWYKQDSKKFLKIMFSYNNKELIINETVPNRFSPKSPDKAHLNLHINSLELGDSAVYFCASSQGQGFYGYTFGSGTRLTVV.

This chain connects TRBV10-3 to TRBJ1-2; maybe TRBD1 (5 bases). Germline lookup yields CDR1 ENHRY and CDR2 SYGVKD. This CDR3 has 16 residues. V lost 2 bases to trimming and J lost 0 bases, with 13 bases between them. Here the CDR3 DNA reads TGTGCCATCAGTGAGCACGGGCAGGGCTCTAACTATGGCTACACCTTC. The encoded protein is CAISEHGQGSNYGYTF.

The table lists this clonotype with many counts. This rearrangement joins TRBV4-2 to TRBJ1-5, with D unresolved. CDR1 and CDR2 from the germline V gene are LGHNA and YNFKEQ. V was trimmed by 4 bases and J by 2 bases, leaving 15 bases between them. The CDR3 is made up of 16 amino acids. This chain's CDR3 is CASSRSRRGGNQPQHF. In DNA form, the CDR3 reads TGTGCCAGCAGCCGAAGCCGTCGCGGTGGCAATCAGCCCCAGCATTTT.

The chain is built from TRBV25-1 and TRBJ2-1; D gene unclear. V was clipped by 4 bases and J by 13 bases, with 20 bases between them. The CDR3 runs 14 residues. CDR1 is MGHDK and CDR2 is SYGVNS in the germline V gene. The CDR3 bases are TGTGCCAGCAGTGCATCTGACGCGGTGATGTATCAGTTCTTC. Its translation: CASSASDAVMYQFF.

This chain joins TRBV7-3 and TRBJ1-1; D remains ambiguous. V was pared by 2 bases and J by 7 bases, with 11 bases between. The CDR3 extends over 13 amino acids. CDR1 SGHTA and CDR2 FQGTGA come from the germline V gene. The CDR3: CASSLPGNDEAFF. CDR3 in DNA: TGTGCCAGCAGCTTACCCGGGAATGATGAAGCTTTCTTT. Looking up the rest from reference TRBV7-3 and TRBJ1-1 gives the full variable domain: GAGVSQTPSNKVTEKGKYVELRCDPISGHTALYWYRQSLGQGPEFLIYFQGTGAADDSGLPNDRFFAVRPEGSVSTLKIQRTERGDSAVYLCASSLPGNDEAFFGQGTRLTVV.

This clonotype came up once. The CDR3 loop is CAITATNYGYTF. Here the CDR3 DNA reads TGTGCCATCACAGCCACTAACTATGGCTACACCTTC. J is TRBJ1-2 and V is TRBV7-2, with D hard to call. The CDR3 is 12 amino acids. V was pared by 10 bases and J by 0 bases, with 9 bases between. From germline, CDR1 is SGHTA and CDR2 FQGNSA.

The chain joins TRBV2 to TRBJ1-2; D is unclear. Germline lookup yields CDR1 SNHLY and CDR2 FYNNEI. This CDR3 spans 13 amino acids. V shed 7 bases and J shed 6 bases, with 15 bases lying between them. The CDR3 DNA sequence: TGTGCCAGCAATCCCTCCTTGGGGAATGGCTACACCTTC. Protein: CASNPSLGNGYTF.

The V and J genes are TRBV5-4 and TRBJ2-1; maybe TRBD1 (6 bases). The CDR3 extends over 16 amino acids. The germline V gene has CDR1 SGHNT and CDR2 YYREEE (reference sequence). V dropped 0 bases and J dropped 1 base, with 11 bases sitting between them. This CDR3 reads CASSLAPGESYNEQFF. In nucleotides, the CDR3 is TGTGCCAGCAGCTTGGCCCCAGGGGAATCCTACAATGAGCAGTTCTTC.

This clonotype was recorded at least ten times. The rearrangement links TRBV19 to TRBJ1-1; D not resolved. V was pared by 2 bases and J by 0 bases, with 10 bases between. Germline-derived CDR1 and CDR2 are LNHDA and SQIVND (reference sequence). This CDR3 region has 15 residues. The CDR3 DNA reads as TGTGCCAGTAGTATATTTGGCACCCTGAACACTGAAGCTTTCTTT. Residues: CASSIFGTLNTEAFF.

This clonotype was found many times. J is TRBJ1-1 and V is TRBV12-3 or TRBV12-4, with 9 bases aligning to TRBD1. This CDR3 region has 14 residues. The trim removed 5 bases at V and 7 bases at J, leaving 8 bases unmatched. Here the CDR3 DNA reads TGTGCCAGCAGTCGGACCGGGACAGGGTTTGAAGCTTTCTTT. Amino acids: CASSRTGTGFEAFF.

This chain connects TRBV15 to TRBJ2-6, with TRBD2 matching 7 bases. V shed 0 bases and J 2 bases; nucleotides not matched to a gene: 1. The CDR3 is 16 residues long. Germline CDR1 is LNHNV and CDR2 is YYDKDF (reference sequence). CDR3 sequence: CATSRDGGAGANVLTF. The CDR3 nucleotides read TGTGCCACCAGCAGAGATGGGGGGGCTGGGGCCAACGTCCTGACTTTC.

The table lists this clonotype with many counts. The V gene is TRBV5-6, the J gene TRBJ2-7, with D unresolved. This CDR3 comprises 16 residues. Germline V gene lookup returns CDR1 SGHDT and CDR2 YYEEEE. Trimming removed 0 bases at V and 3 bases at J, with 16 bases between. This chain's CDR3 is CASSLVRDIGGYEQYF. The CDR3 coding sequence is TGTGCCAGCAGCTTGGTTAGGGATATAGGCGGCTACGAGCAGTACTTC.

In its sample, this clonotype was seen many times. The V and J genes are TRBV9 and TRBJ1-2; no clear D. Trimming stripped 6 bases from V and 0 bases from J, with 12 bases between. Germline values: CDR1 SGDLS, CDR2 YYNGEE. The CDR3 is made up of 14 amino acids. CDR3 in DNA: TGTGCCAGCACCCTCGGCAGCACTAACTATGGCTACACCTTC. Translating it yields CASTLGSTNYGYTF.

This chain joins TRBV15 and TRBJ1-2; D is ambiguous. The CDR3 is 12 amino acids. V shed 4 bases and J shed 6 bases, with 9 bases lying between them. The germline V gene encodes CDR1 LNHNV and CDR2 YYDKDF (reference sequence). CDR3 sequence: CATSKGYDGYTF. In DNA form, the CDR3 reads TGTGCCACCAGCAAGGGCTACGATGGCTACACCTTC.

With respect to this clonotype: The junction shows a germline mismatch at one end, possibly a read error. V usage is TRBV2 and J usage is TRBJ2-1; 13 bases agree with TRBD2. The CDR3 consists of 14 residues. Germline V gene sequence: CDR1 SNHLY, CDR2 FYNNEI. The CDR3 spells CASTRLAGGNEQLF. The CDR3 region has the DNA TGTGCCAGCACCAGACTAGCGGGAGGCAATGAGCAGCTCTTC.

This clonotype was recorded many times. The J gene is TRBJ2-1, the V gene TRBV7-3; D is undetermined. The ends were cut back, 5 bases at V and 0 bases at J, with 14 bases in the middle. The germline gives CDR1 SGHTA, CDR2 FQGTGA. The CDR3 spans 16 residues. The CDR3 DNA sequence: TGTGCCAGCAGCCCCAAAGCGCTAAGCTCCTACAATGAGCAGTTCTTC. This sequence encodes CASSPKALSSYNEQFF.

V usage is TRBV7-9 and J usage is TRBJ2-3; no reliable D call. Germline-derived CDR1 and CDR2 are SEHNR and FQNEAQ (reference sequence). The CDR3 has 14 residues. Trimming took off 5 bases at V and 3 bases at J, with 12 bases between the two ends. CDR3 nucleotides: TGTGCCAGCAGCCGCGGAGTTAAAACAGATACGCAGTATTTT. This codes for CASSRGVKTDTQYF.

The rearrangement uses TRBV10-3 and TRBJ2-3; the match to TRBD2 covers 7 bases. The V gene end was trimmed by 9 bases and the J gene end by 0 bases; junction bases not matched to a gene: 9. Per germline, CDR1 ENHRY and CDR2 SYGVKD. The CDR3 extends over 15 amino acids. In nucleotides, the CDR3 is TGTGCCATTTCGAGCGGGACGCCTAGCACAGATACGCAGTATTTT. Amino acids: CAISSGTPSTDTQYF.

V usage is TRBV14 and J usage is TRBJ1-6; D not certain. The ends were cut back, 1 base at V and 7 bases at J, with 2 bases in the middle. Germline lookup yields CDR1 SGHDN and CDR2 FVKESK. This CDR3 is 12 amino acids long. CDR3 in amino acids: CASSQGNSPLHF. The CDR3 DNA reads as TGTGCCAGCAGCCAAGGAAATTCACCCCTCCACTTT.

The chain employs TRBV29-1 and TRBJ2-7, with D perhaps TRBD2 (6 bases). Per germline, CDR1 SQVTM and CDR2 ANQGSEA. Trimming cost V 4 bases and J 3 bases, with 13 bases left between them. This CDR3 has 13 residues. The CDR3 DNA reads as TGCAGCGTTGCGACTAGACTCCTCTACGAGCAGTACTTC. This translates into CSVATRLLYEQYF.

The sample holds many counts of this clonotype. The V and J genes are TRBV13 and TRBJ1-1; D remains ambiguous. The CDR3 covers 13 residues. Trimming cost V 5 bases and J 1 base, with 8 bases left between them. Germline CDR1 and CDR2: PRHDT and FYEKMQ (reference sequence). CDR3 DNA: TGTGCCAGCAGCCTGGCTCCGAACACTGAAGCTTTCTTT. The encoded protein is CASSLAPNTEAFF. Variable domain in full (rest from reference TRBV13 and TRBJ1-1): AAGVIQSPRHLIKEKRETATLKCYPIPRHDTVYWYQQGPGQDPQFLISFYEKMQSDKGSIPDRFSAQQFSDYHSELNMSSLELGDSALYFCASSLAPNTEAFFGQGTRLTVV.

About this clonotype itself: A much larger clone is a single base away; this may be a read error. The chain carries TRBV2 and TRBJ1-1; possibly TRBD1 for D (5 bases). The CDR3 extends over 14 amino acids. Trimming left V 5 bases short and J 6 bases short, with 16 bases between. Germline values: CDR1 SNHLY, CDR2 FYNNEI. The CDR3 region is CASSPPGRGAEAFF. CDR3 bases: TGTGCCAGCAGTCCGCCGGGACGGGGGGCTGAAGCTTTCTTT.

The CDR3 sequence is CSVVGDRGSYEQYF. The CDR3 nucleotides are TGCAGCGTTGTCGGGGACAGGGGATCCTACGAGCAGTACTTC. The chain combines TRBV29-1 with TRBJ2-7; 10 nucleotides line up with TRBD1. V shed 4 bases, J shed 1 base, and the junction held 4 bases outside the gene matches. CDR1 SQVTM and CDR2 ANQGSEA come from the germline V gene. This CDR3 contains 14 residues.

The chain combines TRBV6-1 with TRBJ1-2; unclear D gene. Trimming cost V 8 bases and J 7 bases, with 17 bases left between them. CDR3 size: 13 residues. CDR1 and CDR2 (germline): MNHNS, SASEGT. CDR3 nucleotide sequence: TGTGCCAGCCTGGAACCCGACTATATTGGCTACACCTTC. Its translation: CASLEPDYIGYTF.

CDR3 coding DNA: TGTGCCAGCAGCCGGGGACCGAACTATGGCTACACCTTC. Translating it yields CASSRGPNYGYTF. V gene TRBV7-9 combines with J gene TRBJ1-2; TRBD1 might be the D (5 bases). The germline gives CDR1 SEHNR, CDR2 FQNEAQ (reference sequence). The CDR3 is made up of 13 amino acids. Deletions cut 5 bases from V and 2 bases from J, with 9 bases between.

V gene TRBV15 combines with J gene TRBJ1-6; 7 nucleotides match TRBD1. Germline CDR1 is LNHNV and CDR2 is YYDKDF (reference sequence). Losses at the gene ends were 0 bases for V and 9 bases for J; bases not matched to a gene: 8. The CDR3 loop spans 16 amino acids. This chain's CDR3 is CATSRDEGASGSPLHF. CDR3 DNA: TGTGCCACCAGCAGAGATGAGGGGGCTAGCGGTTCACCCCTCCACTTT.

The CDR3, as DNA: TGTGCCAGCAGCCCCGGCGGGGGGGCCTCCTACGAGCAGTACTTC. Translated: CASSPGGGASYEQYF. The V call is TRBV7-9, the J call TRBJ2-7; 9 bases agree with TRBD2. Germline V lookup: CDR1 SEHNR, CDR2 FQNEAQ (reference sequence). V lost 5 bases to trimming and J lost 0 bases; unmatched junction nucleotides: 5. The CDR3 has 15 residues.